This T cell receptor (beta chain) originates from a study of T-cell memory formation after mild COVID-19. Each CDR3 protein gets one entry after TCRdb re-called the 5' RACE reads with MiXCR. The repertoire holds under 550,000 distinct CDR3 sequences, with around a sixth as singletons. Between the trimmed V and J ends, which lost 3 bases and 2 bases, there was a span of 11 bases. The germline CDR1 and CDR2 sequences are SGHVS and FNYEAQ. The CDR3 runs to 14 residues. The source of this sequence is an adult woman who had mild COVID-19 (a few samples of this study predate the infection). Cell type and time point are not known. The specimen was PBMCs or a T cell subset sorted from them (not recorded which). The chain joins TRBV7-6 to TRBJ2-7; D perhaps matches TRBD2 (7 bases). The CDR3 bases are TGTGCCAGCAGCTTCGGCGGGGGCCCCTACGAGCAGTACTTC. It is translated as CASSFGGGPYEQYF.